This T cell receptor (beta chain) was documented in a study of response to subunit inactivated influenza vaccine. This clonotype showed up just a few times. V was clipped by 1 base and J by 8 bases, with 10 bases between them. The germline V gene has CDR1 SGDLS and CDR2 YYNGEE. The CDR3 has 13 residues. TCRdb re-called the RT-PCR reads through MiXCR, storing one row per CDR3 protein. The data show approximately 530,000 distinct CDR3 sequences, roughly 8.2% seen once. The sequences come from PBMCs from blood, collected less than 30 months after vaccination. This sequence originates from a man aged 45 to 70 who received an inactivated influenza vaccine. The chain is built from TRBV9 and TRBJ2-4; a possible D gene is TRBD1 (6 bases). In DNA form, the CDR3 reads TGTGCCAGCAGCGTATCAGGGGAGCACATTCAGTACTTC. This gives the protein CASSVSGEHIQYF.